This T cell receptor beta chain was sequenced during a study of T cell responses to AZD1222 COVID-19 vaccine. Study as a whole: Pooled samples include second doses given at about 4 or 12 weeks. General study findings and limits: Clonal diversity was possibly underestimated, and white British individuals and females predominated among donors. Spike-specific TCR breadth and depth were elevated following two AZD1222 doses. Mapped onto spike, vaccine-associated CD4 TCRs spanned it and were dominant at 160-218 and 743-854.

The CDR3 length is 14 residues. Trimming pared 0 bases from V and 5 bases from J, leaving 7 bases between. CDR1 MGHRA and CDR2 YSYEKL come from the germline V gene. Details on this clone: The antigen is unknown.

The method was immunoSEQ multiplex PCR; TCRdb's version includes in-frame clones alone and lacks a portion of them. The sample has about 56,000 clones, roughly 85% seen once. Here the sequenced sample was peripheral blood, taken on day 0 of AZD1222 vaccination. The sequence came from an adult in good health. The rearrangement uses TRBV4-1 and TRBJ2-2; D is uncertain. CDR3 in DNA: TGCGCCAGCAGCCAAGATGGGCAGACCGGGGAGCTGTTTTTT. It yields the protein CASSQDGQTGELFF.